The next 9 T cell receptor beta chains were all read from a single sample in a study of T cells in pancreatic ductal adenocarcinoma. Sequencing was performed with immunoSEQ multiplex PCR; in TCRdb, only in-frame clones are kept and a portion is missing. This table holds about 16,000 clones, roughly 89% found once. No neoadjuvant therapy was given to the selected pancreatic ductal adenocarcinoma patients before their surgery. The specimen was PBMCs. Every receptor here comes from a human donor with pancreatic ductal adenocarcinoma.

Only one count was recorded for this clone. This chain's CDR3 is CATSRPGGTGVYNEQFF. CDR3 nucleotide sequence: TGTGCCACCAGCAGACCGGGAGGGACAGGGGTCTACAATGAGCAGTTCTTC. The chain recombines TRBV15 with TRBJ2-1; 10 nucleotides line up with TRBD1. Germline loops: CDR1 LNHNV, CDR2 YYDKDF (reference sequence). V was clipped by 2 bases and J by 3 bases; unmatched bases: 7. The CDR3 totals 17 residues.

A note on this clone: A junction end diverges from the germline sequence, so it may reflect a read error. The chain carries TRBV7-2 and TRBJ2-7; 11 nucleotides line up with TRBD1. From germline, CDR1 is SGHTA and CDR2 FQGNSA. The CDR3 spans 18 residues. CDR3 bases: TGTGCCAGCAGCTTAAGGTGGACAGGGGGCCGTTTTTCCTCCGAGCAGTACTTC. This gives the protein CASSLRWTGGRFSSEQYF. Together with reference TRBV7-2 and TRBJ2-7, the CDR3 gives the full variable domain: GAGVSQSPSNKVTEKGKDVELRCDPISGHTALYWYRQSLGQGLEFLIYFQGNSAPDKSGLPSDRFSAERTGGSVSTLTIQRTQQEDSAVYLCASSLRWTGGRFSSEQYFGPGTRLTVT.

This clone was detected once. The gene calls are TRBV18 and TRBJ2-1; tentatively, D is TRBD1 or TRBD2 (7 bases each). CDR1 is KGHSH and CDR2 is LQKENI in the germline V gene. CDR3 length: 16 residues. The V gene lost 3 bases and the J gene lost 0 bases, with 12 bases spanning the gap. CDR3 residues: CASSPQGGSSYNEQFF. Here the CDR3 DNA reads TGTGCCAGCTCACCCCAGGGGGGGAGCTCCTACAATGAGCAGTTCTTC.

This clone was detected only a few times. At one end, the junction sequence differs from germline, possibly due to a read error. The rearrangement joins TRBV5-4 to TRBJ1-6; D is possibly TRBD1 (6 bases). This CDR3 spans 12 amino acids. From germline, CDR1 is SGHNT and CDR2 YYREEE (reference sequence). CDR3 protein: CASSLETSGTSF. CDR3 sequence (DNA): TGTGCCAGCAGCTTGGAGACTTCCGGGACAAGCTTT.

The V and J genes are TRBV18 and TRBJ2-7; D gene ambiguous. This CDR3 spans 15 amino acids. Trimming took off 3 bases at V and 3 bases at J, with 15 bases between the two ends. CDR1 and CDR2 (germline): KGHSH, LQKENI. CDR3 coding DNA: TGTGCCAGCTCACCCGAGGCAGCCCGTCGCTACGAGCAGTACTTC. Translated: CASSPEAARRYEQYF.

The chain joins TRBV6-1 to TRBJ1-4; D might be TRBD1 (5 bases). V lost 8 bases and J lost 5, with 18 bases in between. Germline CDR1 and CDR2: MNHNS and SASEGT. The CDR3 has 15 amino acids. CDR3 sequence: CASHDTGSGNEKLFF. In nucleotides, the CDR3 is TGTGCCAGCCACGACACAGGTTCTGGCAATGAAAAACTGTTTTTT.

The rearrangement links TRBV4-2 to TRBJ2-7, with D possibly being TRBD2 (7 bases). Trimming shortened V by 2 bases and J by 3 bases, and 17 bases separated the two germline ends. CDR1 and CDR2 from the germline V gene are LGHNA and YNFKEQ. This CDR3 is 16 amino acids long. CDR3 bases: TGTGCCAGCAGCCAAAATAGGGGGGGCGGGAACTACGAGCAGTACTTC. This codes for CASSQNRGGGNYEQYF.

J is TRBJ1-1 and V is TRBV30, with D unresolved. The V end lost 1 base, the J end lost 0 bases, and 15 bases lay between the germline ends. The CDR3 sequence is 16 residues long. Germline CDR1 and CDR2: GTSNPN and SVGIG (reference sequence). CDR3 in amino acids: CAWSDPRLYMNTEAFF. CDR3 in DNA: TGTGCCTGGAGTGACCCTCGGCTGTACATGAACACTGAAGCTTTCTTT.

The chain carries TRBV28 and TRBJ2-7; 7 nucleotides match TRBD1. This CDR3 has 15 amino acids. Germline CDR1 and CDR2: MDHEN and SYDVKM. Trimming took 4 bases from V and 2 from J; bases not matched to a gene: 8. Written as DNA, the CDR3 is TGTGCCAGCAGTTCTAACCGGGACAGCACCTACGAGCAGTACTTC. It codes for CASSSNRDSTYEQYF.